The rows below give T cell receptor beta chains drawn from one sample of a study of human CD8 memory T cell subsets. From the 5' RACE reads, TCRdb lists one entry per CDR3 protein and no DNA. This sample's table reports 10,000 to 15,000 distinct CDR3 sequences. Sequencing was performed on CD8+ T cells from PBMCs. The receptor set was obtained from a human donor in good health. The CDR3 runs from the conserved cysteine through the conserved F or W. Clone size is shown for a subset of rows, as once, few, many or a class of expanded clone.

V: TRBV12-3/TRBV12-4; size: .; J: TRBJ2-7; CDR3: CASSFSGYEQYF
V: TRBV7-9; size: .; J: TRBJ2-7; CDR3: CASSVTGEYEQYF
V: TRBV28; size: .; J: TRBJ2-2; CDR3: CASSLMGLAGGHTGELFF
V: TRBV12-3/TRBV12-4; size: .; J: TRBJ1-5; CDR3: CASSLTLGVSNQPQHF
V: TRBV7-3; size: .; J: TRBJ1-1; CDR3: CASSPSLDTNTEAFF
V: TRBV7-8; size: .; J: TRBJ2-5; CDR3: CASSAAGGAETQYF
V: TRBV7-9; size: .; J: TRBJ2-3; CDR3: CASSSTVTGKITDTQYF
V: TRBV7-9; size: .; J: TRBJ2-3; CDR3: CASSLEAGPRRDTQYF
V: TRBV20-1; size: .; J: TRBJ2-7; CDR3: CSALSGLAREEQYF
V: TRBV28; size: .; J: TRBJ2-5; CDR3: CASSFHGGAGETQYF
V: TRBV7-9; size: .; J: TRBJ1-2; CDR3: CASSSSDRGYGYTF
V: TRBV6-4; size: .; J: TRBJ1-5; CDR3: CASRGQRNSNQPQHF
V: TRBV5-4; size: .; J: TRBJ2-3; CDR3: CASRPLGEGGDTQYF
V: TRBV11-2; size: .; J: TRBJ2-3; CDR3: CASSLSTDTQYF
V: TRBV3-1; size: .; J: TRBJ2-1; CDR3: CASSQVLYSSYNEQFF
V: TRBV7-9; size: medium-sized; J: TRBJ2-3; CDR3: CASSREGTTDTQYF
V: TRBV20-1; size: .; J: TRBJ2-7; CDR3: CSARDRTSGMGYEQYF
V: TRBV4-2; size: .; J: TRBJ1-2; CDR3: CASSQVSETNYGYTF
V: TRBV28; size: .; J: TRBJ1-3; CDR3: CASRNRGGGSGNTIYF
V: TRBV20-1; size: .; J: TRBJ1-3; CDR3: CSARTTGGFGNTIYF
V: TRBV7-9; size: medium-sized; J: TRBJ2-6; CDR3: CASSPPGFSGANVLTF
V: TRBV9; size: .; J: TRBJ2-7; CDR3: CASSVGDSGPYEQYF
V: TRBV5-6; size: .; J: TRBJ2-3; CDR3: CASSLGLAADTQYF
V: TRBV4-1; size: .; J: TRBJ2-3; CDR3: CASSQAQGRTDTQYF
V: TRBV6-2/TRBV6-3; size: medium-sized; J: TRBJ2-5; CDR3: CASSDLGVPGAQYF
V: TRBV12-3/TRBV12-4; size: medium-sized; J: TRBJ2-1; CDR3: CASSLTPVTSGYNEQFF
V: TRBV5-1; size: medium-sized; J: TRBJ2-2; CDR3: CASSPNRGDYTGELFF
V: TRBV7-3; size: .; J: TRBJ1-6; CDR3: CASSLTSGLGSPLHF
V: TRBV7-4; size: .; J: TRBJ2-1; CDR3: CASSLRLAGGPEVVGNEQFF
V: TRBV20-1; size: .; J: TRBJ2-5; CDR3: CSARGPWLAEQETQYF
V: TRBV6-2/TRBV6-3; size: .; J: TRBJ2-7; CDR3: CASSYVGETPYEQYF
V: TRBV11-2; size: .; J: TRBJ1-6; CDR3: CASSPYNSPLHF
V: TRBV7-9; size: .; J: TRBJ2-7; CDR3: CASRKGSLYEQYF
V: TRBV9; size: medium-sized; J: TRBJ2-4; CDR3: CASSGGRGNIQYF
V: TRBV3-1; size: .; J: TRBJ2-7; CDR3: CASSQFGTEGPYEQYF
V: TRBV4-3; size: .; J: TRBJ1-1; CDR3: CASSQDLAAGGLMNTEAFF
V: TRBV12-5; size: .; J: TRBJ2-1; CDR3: CASGLDASSYNEQFF
V: TRBV5-6; size: .; J: TRBJ1-2; CDR3: CASSEDIGTGNNYGYTF
V: TRBV4-3; size: medium-sized; J: TRBJ2-7; CDR3: CASSQDKGSPYEQYF
V: TRBV7-2; size: .; J: TRBJ2-5; CDR3: CASSLNAGGHQETQYF
V: TRBV27; size: .; J: TRBJ2-1; CDR3: CATSTVVGYSYNEQFF
V: TRBV30; size: .; J: TRBJ1-5; CDR3: CAWSVPFGQGRNQPQHF
V: TRBV7-3; size: .; J: TRBJ2-3; CDR3: CASSSNNRDTQYF
V: TRBV11-2; size: .; J: TRBJ2-2; CDR3: CASSSTGIRNTGELFF
V: TRBV27; size: .; J: TRBJ2-3; CDR3: CASSSTAGDTQYF
V: TRBV7-8; size: .; J: TRBJ2-7; CDR3: CASSHGSLTYEQYF
V: TRBV6-2/TRBV6-3; size: .; J: TRBJ1-5; CDR3: CASSYSQGWTQPQHF
V: TRBV7-3; size: .; J: TRBJ2-7; CDR3: CASSRQEYEQYF
V: TRBV30; size: .; J: TRBJ1-2; CDR3: CAWYRGGRDYGYTF
V: TRBV2; size: .; J: TRBJ2-2; CDR3: CASKGLAGELFF